Below, 22 T cell receptor beta chains from the same sample are listed, as sequenced in a study of breast tumors, draining lymph nodes, adjacent tissues. The lymph nodes were axillary draining lymph nodes from breast cancer patients. TCRdb itself ran the multiplex PCR reads through MiXCR, one entry per CDR3 protein. The sample yields about 180,000 distinct CDR3 sequences, about 30% seen once. The specimen was axillary lymph node tissue. The origin of the receptors is a female donor with breast cancer. Some clones in this sample may be carry-over from other donors' samples.

This clonotype was seen ten or more times. The gene calls are TRBV10-3 and TRBJ2-7; D remains unclear. V lost 2 bases to trimming and J lost 5 bases, with 13 bases between them. The CDR3 spans 14 residues. The germline V gene has CDR1 ENHRY and CDR2 SYGVKD. The CDR3 coding sequence is TGTGCCATCAGTGAGCGAGCCTTGGTGGACGAGCAGTACTTC. Amino acids: CAISERALVDEQYF.

This clonotype occurred many times. The chain recombines TRBV3-1 with TRBJ2-3, with D perhaps matching TRBD2 (6 bases). The V and J ends lost 4 bases and 2 bases respectively, with 22 bases between them. The CDR3 contains 18 residues. Germline CDR1 is LGHDT and CDR2 is YNNKEL (reference sequence). The CDR3 is CASSPRGSGRGTTDTQYF. CDR3 nucleotide sequence: TGTGCCAGCAGCCCCCGGGGGTCGGGGCGGGGAACCACAGATACGCAGTATTTT.

Concerning this clonotype: Its ends do not fully match the called genes, so a read error is possible. V usage is TRBV4-2 and J usage is TRBJ2-3, with D possibly being TRBD1 or TRBD2 (5 bases each). In germline, CDR1 is LGHNA, CDR2 YNFKEQ. The CDR3 is 17 residues long. The CDR3 loop reads CASGQEKGSATPDTQYF. The CDR3 DNA reads TGTGCCAGCGGCCAAGAGAAGGGGAGTGCGACCCCAGATACGCAGTATTTT.

The rearrangement uses TRBV14 and TRBJ1-1, with TRBD1 as a possible D gene (5 bases). This CDR3 is 12 amino acids long. The germline V gene has CDR1 SGHDN and CDR2 FVKESK. With 3 bases removed from V and 8 bases from J, the gap between germline ends came to 10 bases. This CDR3 reads CASSQTWGEAFF. Written as DNA, the CDR3 is TGTGCCAGCAGCCAGACTTGGGGCGAAGCTTTCTTT.

Concerning this clonotype: Germline and junction disagree at one end, which may indicate a read error. The chain carries TRBV2 and TRBJ1-6; the D gene is possibly TRBD1 (6 bases). This CDR3 has 16 amino acids. Germline V gene sequence: CDR1 SNHLY, CDR2 FYNNEI. In DNA form, the CDR3 reads TGTGCCAGCAGTGTATCGTGGACAGCCTATAATTCACCCCTCCACTTC. It is translated as CASSVSWTAYNSPLHF.

The chain links TRBV19 to TRBJ1-5; 9 nucleotides match TRBD1. Per germline, CDR1 LNHDA and CDR2 SQIVND (reference sequence). V dropped 4 bases and J dropped 5; count of bases not matched to a gene: 9. The CDR3 runs to 16 residues. CDR3 nucleotide sequence: TGTGCCAGTAGTAACCGGGACAGGGTCCTGTATCAGCCCCAGCATTTT. Translating it yields CASSNRDRVLYQPQHF.

The J gene is TRBJ1-3, the V gene TRBV3-1; perhaps TRBD1 as D (5 bases). The CDR3 totals 16 residues. The V and J ends lost 1 base and 0 bases respectively, with 10 bases between them. CDR1 and CDR2 (germline): LGHDT, YNNKEL (reference sequence). The CDR3 loop reads CASSQVRDYSGNTIYF. Here the CDR3 DNA reads TGTGCCAGCAGCCAAGTAAGGGACTACTCTGGAAACACCATATATTTT.

This chain uses TRBV29-1 with TRBJ2-2; D is unclear. Germline lookup yields CDR1 SQVTM and CDR2 ANQGSEA. The length of the CDR3 is 16 residues. Written as DNA, the CDR3 is TGCAACGAAAAAGGGCAGGTCTTTCTTTACGCCGGGGAGCTGTTTTTT. Amino acids: CNEKGQVFLYAGELFF.

This clonotype was counted ten times or more. The V and J genes are TRBV12-5 and TRBJ1-4; D not resolved. The germline CDR1 and CDR2 sequences are LGHNT and FRNRAP. The CDR3 has 14 residues. V was clipped by 1 base and J by 7 bases, with 10 bases between them. Here the CDR3 reads CASGLGVGVEKLFF. In nucleotides, the CDR3 is TGTGCTAGTGGTTTGGGGGTTGGGGTTGAAAAACTGTTTTTT.

This clonotype was counted ten times or more. The chain uses TRBV5-8 and TRBJ1-3; 7 bases agree with TRBD1. The CDR3 has 15 amino acids. V lost 4 bases and J lost 4; bases outside the gene matches: 8. Per germline, CDR1 SGHTS and CDR2 YDEGEE. CDR3 loop: CASSPEQGWGNTIYF. CDR3 nucleotides: TGTGCCAGCAGCCCTGAACAGGGGTGGGGAAACACCATATATTTT. The entire variable domain, with the rest obtained from reference TRBV5-8 and TRBJ1-3, is as follows: EAGVTQSPTHLIKTRGQQATLRCSPISGHTSVYWYQQALGLGLQFLLWYDEGEERNRGNFPPRFSGRQFPNYSSELNVNALELEDSALYLCASSPEQGWGNTIYFGEGSWLTVV.

The chain joins TRBV2 to TRBJ2-7; D is perhaps TRBD2 (6 bases). Trimming shortened V by 8 bases and J by 3 bases, and 17 bases separated the two germline ends. This CDR3 has 14 amino acids. Germline CDR1 SNHLY, CDR2 FYNNEI. CDR3 sequence: CASEDRETIYEQYF. The CDR3 DNA reads as TGTGCCAGCGAGGACCGGGAGACAATCTACGAGCAGTACTTC.

Concerning this clonotype: This sequence may be a read error, since a much larger clone differs from it by one base. The final CDR3 position lacks the conserved phenylalanine or tryptophan, pointing to a likely read error. This rearrangement joins TRBV14 to TRBJ2-1, with D uncertain. The V gene's germline CDR1 is SGHDN and CDR2 FVKESK. Trimming removed 2 bases at V and 12 bases at J, with 14 bases between. This CDR3 has 13 residues. This CDR3 reads CASSQLRGAGQFS. DNA of the CDR3: TGTGCCAGCAGCCAATTACGCGGCGCCGGGCAGTTCTCC.

The chain uses TRBV7-6 and TRBJ1-1; D is unclear. This CDR3 is 16 amino acids long. The V gene's germline CDR1 is SGHVS and CDR2 FNYEAQ. The ends were cut back, 0 bases at V and 2 bases at J, with 13 bases in the middle. The CDR3, as DNA: TGTGCCAGCAGCTTAGCGGGGTTCCGGGAAAACACTGAAGCTTTCTTT. This encodes CASSLAGFRENTEAFF.

The chain combines TRBV7-2 with TRBJ2-5, with 8 bases fitting TRBD2. The CDR3 spans 17 residues. Germline loops: CDR1 SGHTA, CDR2 FQGNSA. V trimming: 6 bases; J trimming: 5 bases; junction bases outside the gene matches: 17. The CDR3 protein is CASSKTPSGRPAETQYF. Here the CDR3 DNA reads TGTGCCAGCAGTAAAACCCCCAGCGGGAGACCTGCGGAGACCCAGTACTTC.

This clonotype was counted ten times or more. J is TRBJ2-1 and V is TRBV5-1; TRBD2 matches at 10 bases. This CDR3 contains 16 residues. Germline lookup yields CDR1 SGHRS and CDR2 YFSETQ. The J segment lost 6 bases and the V segment lost 1 base, leaving 7 bases of the junction unmatched. In DNA form, the CDR3 reads TGCGCCAGCAGCTTGTCCGGGACTAGCGCATTCAATGAGCAGTTCTTC. Translation: CASSLSGTSAFNEQFF. The complete variable domain, with remaining parts taken from reference TRBV5-1 and TRBJ2-1, reads KAGVTQTPRYLIKTRGQQVTLSCSPISGHRSVSWYQQTPGQGLQFLFEYFSETQRNKGNFPGRFSGRQFSNSRSEMNVSTLELGDSALYLCASSLSGTSAFNEQFFGPGTRLTVL.

Worth noting for this clonotype: A much larger clone is a single base away; this may be a read error. This chain joins TRBV11-2 and TRBJ1-2; D unresolved. The CDR3 contains 16 residues. Germline-derived CDR1 and CDR2 are SGHAT and FQNNGV. V was pared by 2 bases and J by 0 bases, with 13 bases between. CDR3 DNA sequence: TGTGCCAGCAGCTTACAGACGAAGGCGGCTAACTATGGCTACACCTTC. Encoded protein: CASSLQTKAANYGYTF. Variable domain in full (rest from reference TRBV11-2 and TRBJ1-2): EAGVAQSPRYKIIEKRQSVAFWCNPISGHATLYWYQQILGQGPKLLIQFQNNGVVDDSQLPKDRFSAERLKGVDSTLKIQPAKLEDSAVYLCASSLQTKAANYGYTFGSGTRLTVV.

Points on this clonotype: This could be a read error, since a much larger clone is one nucleotide away. This chain links TRBV12-5 with TRBJ1-2, with a possible D match to TRBD1 (5 bases). The CDR3 is 13 amino acids. The germline V gene has CDR1 LGHNT and CDR2 FRNRAP. The V end lost 6 bases, the J end lost 7 bases, and 15 bases lay between the germline ends. For the CDR3, the DNA is TGTGCTAGTGGCAACGGACCGGGGCTTGGCTACACCTTC. Its protein is CASGNGPGLGYTF. Based on the CDR3 plus reference TRBV12-5 and TRBJ1-2, the full variable domain is DARVTQTPRHKVTEMGQEVTMRCQPILGHNTVFWYRQTMMQGLELLAYFRNRAPLDDSGMPKDRFSAEMPDATLATLKIQPSEPRDSAVYFCASGNGPGLGYTFGSGTRLTVV.

This clonotype has more than one count but fewer than ten. This chain connects TRBV2 to TRBJ1-1; 7 bases line up with TRBD1. This CDR3 comprises 15 residues. Germline CDR1 reads SNHLY; CDR2 reads FYNNEI. With 3 bases clipped from V and 1 base from J, the junction kept 5 bases outside the gene matches. The CDR3 DNA reads as TGTGCCAGCAGTGAGGGGACAGCCAGGAACACTGAAGCTTTCTTT. The encoded protein is CASSEGTARNTEAFF.

This clonotype was picked up many times. This chain connects TRBV6-6 to TRBJ2-3, with TRBD2 matching over 10 bases. V was pared by 2 bases and J by 0 bases, with 5 bases of the junction left unmatched. Germline CDR1 reads MNHNY; CDR2 reads SVGAGI (reference sequence). This CDR3 has 17 amino acids. The CDR3 DNA sequence: TGTGCCAGCAGTTACCCGACTAGCGGGTGGAGCACAGATACGCAGTATTTT. Amino acid sequence: CASSYPTSGWSTDTQYF.

This clonotype has ten or more counts. CDR3 in DNA: TGCGCCAGCAGACGTCGGCAGGGGTCTGCGAACACCGGGGAGCTGTTTTTT. It encodes CASRRRQGSANTGELFF. The V gene is TRBV4-1, the J gene TRBJ2-2; D might be TRBD1 (6 bases). This CDR3 is built from 17 residues. V gave up 6 bases and J gave up 0 bases, with 17 bases separating them. Germline CDR1 and CDR2: MGHRA and YSYEKL.

This clonotype was seen ten or more times. This sequence joins TRBV11-3 and TRBJ2-7, with 7 bases that match TRBD1. In germline, CDR1 is SGHNT, CDR2 YENEEA. The J segment lost 0 bases and the V segment lost 5 bases, leaving 7 bases of the junction unmatched. The CDR3 consists of 15 residues. The CDR3 coding sequence is TGTGCCAGCAGCCCAATGACAGGGAGCTCCTACGAGCAGTACTTC. The encoded protein is CASSPMTGSSYEQYF.

In this sample, this clonotype turned up many times. This rearrangement joins TRBV7-3 to TRBJ2-3, with D unclear. Trimming took off 5 bases at V and 0 bases at J, with 15 bases between the two ends. The CDR3 consists of 16 residues. CDR1 SGHTA and CDR2 FQGTGA come from the germline V gene. The CDR3: CASSPGPTSSTDTQYF. In nucleotides, the CDR3 is TGTGCCAGCAGCCCCGGTCCAACCTCTAGCACAGATACGCAGTATTTT.